The clone carrying this TCR beta chain appeared many times. Its antigen is as yet unknown. TCRdb re-analysed the 5' RACE reads in MiXCR, keeping a single row per CDR3 protein. The data contain approximately 37,000 distinct CDR3 sequences, under 20% of them singletons. Findings of the study overall: The larger-cohort validation was restricted to a single TCR beta V-J rearrangement rather than whole repertoires.

This sequence originates from a female donor with breast cancer. Sequencing input: naive CD4+ T cells sorted from a lymph node. Subset in this sample: naive CD4+ T cells, CD4+CD45RA+CD25-.

CDR3 in amino acids: CASSPAGQPQHF. CDR3 bases: TGTGCCAGCAGCCCCGCTGGTCAGCCCCAGCATTTT. J is TRBJ1-5 and V is TRBV7-9, with no clear D. Germline V gives CDR1 SEHNR, CDR2 FQNEAQ (reference sequence). V was cut by 5 bases and J by 6 bases, with 8 bases left in between. CDR3 size: 12 residues. The variable domain in full, completed from reference TRBV7-9 and TRBJ1-5, reads DTGVSQNPRHKITKRGQNVTFRCDPISEHNRLYWYRQTLGQGPEFLTYFQNEAQLEKSRLLSDRFSAERPKGSFSTLEIQRTEQGDSAMYLCASSPAGQPQHFGDGTRLSIL.